These 3 T cell receptor beta chains share one sample of origin, sequenced in a study of blood T cell repertoires in COVID-19. Sequenced by immunoSEQ multiplex PCR; TCRdb stores in-frame clones only, minus some. The table lists over 250,000 clones, about 90% of them singletons. Sequencing was performed on peripheral blood. These receptors were obtained from a woman aged 45-65 years with acute or convalescent COVID-19.

The J gene is TRBJ2-3, the V gene TRBV29-1, with 14 bases that match TRBD2. The germline CDR1 and CDR2 sequences are SQVTM and ANQGSEA. V gave up 5 bases and J gave up 2 bases; unmatched junction bases: 6. This CDR3 has 16 residues. The CDR3 is CSVYPGLAGDTDTQYF. CDR3 nucleotide sequence: TGCAGCGTTTATCCGGGACTAGCGGGAGACACAGATACGCAGTATTTT.

As regards this clone: Other DNA sequences in this sample translate to the same CDR3. This sequence joins TRBV19 and TRBJ1-5; possibly TRBD1 for D (6 bases). Germline V gene lookup returns CDR1 LNHDA and CDR2 SQIVND (reference sequence). The CDR3 contains 14 residues. The ends were cut back, 5 bases at V and 6 bases at J, with 14 bases in the middle. The CDR3 DNA is TGTGCCAGTAGTTCGACAGGTGGAGGTCAGCCCCAGCATTTT. It codes for CASSSTGGGQPQHF.

The CDR3 DNA follows: TGTGCCTGGGCCAATCGGGTTAATTCACCCCTCCACTTT. This sequence encodes CAWANRVNSPLHF. The V gene is TRBV30, the J gene TRBJ1-6, with unresolved D. In germline, CDR1 is GTSNPN, CDR2 SVGIG (reference sequence). The CDR3 length is 13 residues. V was shortened by 5 bases and J by 6 bases, with 11 bases between the two germline ends.